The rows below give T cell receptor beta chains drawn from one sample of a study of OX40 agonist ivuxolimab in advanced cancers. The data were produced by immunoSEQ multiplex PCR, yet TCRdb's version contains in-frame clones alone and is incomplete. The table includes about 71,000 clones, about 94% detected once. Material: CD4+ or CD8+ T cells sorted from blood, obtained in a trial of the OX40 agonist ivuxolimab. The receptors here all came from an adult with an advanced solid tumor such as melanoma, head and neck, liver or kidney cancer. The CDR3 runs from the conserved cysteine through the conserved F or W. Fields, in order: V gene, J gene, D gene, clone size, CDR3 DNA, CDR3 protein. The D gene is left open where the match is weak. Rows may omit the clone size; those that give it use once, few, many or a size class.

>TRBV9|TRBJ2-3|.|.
TGTGCCAGCAGCGGGAGGGGGCCCGGCGGCACAGATACGCAGTATTTT
CASSGRGPGGTDTQYF
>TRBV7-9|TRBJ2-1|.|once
TGTGCCAGCAGCTGGGGGGAGCGGTCCTCCTACAATGAGCAGTTCTTC
CASSWGERSSYNEQFF
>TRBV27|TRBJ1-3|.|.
TGTGCCAGCAGTCTTGGTACCAGCTCTGGAAACACCATATATTTT
CASSLGTSSGNTIYF
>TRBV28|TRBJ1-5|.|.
TGTGCCAGCAGTTTATGGTCCGGGATGTCCAATCAGCCCCAGCATTTT
CASSLWSGMSNQPQHF
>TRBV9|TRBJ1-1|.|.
TGTGCCAGCAGCGTAGCATTCTCGCCCCGGGACACCCTTCGGAACACTGAAGCTTTCTTT
CASSVAFSPRDTLRNTEAFF
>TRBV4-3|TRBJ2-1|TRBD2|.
TGCGCCAGCAGCCAAGATTTCACTAGCGCATACAATGAGCAGTTCTTC
CASSQDFTSAYNEQFF
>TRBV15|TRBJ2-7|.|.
TGTGCCACCAGCAGAGATCGGAAGGGGGACCCCTCAGGGCAGTACTTC
CATSRDRKGDPSGQYF
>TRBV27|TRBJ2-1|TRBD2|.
TGTGCCAGCAGTTTAATAGCGGGGGGCAACAATGAGCAGTTCTTC
CASSLIAGGNNEQFF
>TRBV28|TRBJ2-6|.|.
TGTGCCAGCAGTTTCGGGGGTTCTGGGGCCAACGTCCTGACTTTC
CASSFGGSGANVLTF
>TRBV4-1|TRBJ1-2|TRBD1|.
TGCGCCAGCAGCGACCGGGACAGGGAAGATGAAGGCTACACCTTC
CASSDRDREDEGYTF
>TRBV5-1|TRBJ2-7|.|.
TGCGCCAGCAGCTTTGGGGCTGGGGACGAGCAGTACTTC
CASSFGAGDEQYF
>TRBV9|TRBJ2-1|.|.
TGTGCCAGCAGCGTAGCTAGTGGGGCGGGCGGATTCGAGCAGTTCTTC
CASSVASGAGGFEQFF
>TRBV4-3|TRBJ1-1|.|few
TGCGCCAGCAGCCAAGTGAGCAACACTGAAGCTTTCTTT
CASSQVSNTEAFF
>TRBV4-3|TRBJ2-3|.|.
TGCGCCAGCAGCCAAGCTCTGGGGGGGCAAGATACGCAGTATTTT
CASSQALGGQDTQYF
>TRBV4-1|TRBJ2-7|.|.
TGCGCCAGCAGCCAAGTAGGGGGAGGGCCCGAGCAGTACTTC
CASSQVGGGPEQYF
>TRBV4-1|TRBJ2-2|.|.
TGCGCCAGCAGCCGAACCCCGACCGGGGAGCTGTTTTTT
CASSRTPTGELFF
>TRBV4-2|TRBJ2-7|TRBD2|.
TGTGCCAGCAGCCAAGATCGCGGGGGGGCCTACGAGCAGTACTTC
CASSQDRGGAYEQYF
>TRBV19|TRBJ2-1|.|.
TGTGCCAGTAGTATAGGTGCGGATGAGCAGTTCTTC
CASSIGADEQFF
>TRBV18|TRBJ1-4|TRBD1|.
TGTGCCAGCTCACCACCGATCCAGGGGGGAGAAAAACTGTTTTTT
CASSPPIQGGEKLFF
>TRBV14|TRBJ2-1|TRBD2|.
TGTGCCAGCAGCCAAGTGTGGCTAGCGGGAGGAAACGAGCAGTTCTTC
CASSQVWLAGGNEQFF
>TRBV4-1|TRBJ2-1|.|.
TGCGCCAGCAGCCAAGGGGTACACTACAATGAGCAGTTCTTC
CASSQGVHYNEQFF
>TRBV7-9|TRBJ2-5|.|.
TGTGCCAGCAGCTCGAAAGACAGGAATCTATTTTTGGAGACCCAGTACTTC
CASSSKDRNLFLETQYF
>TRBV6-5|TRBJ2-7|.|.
TGTGCCAGCAGTTACTCGATGCCTCCACAGGGAGAGCAGTACTTC
CASSYSMPPQGEQYF
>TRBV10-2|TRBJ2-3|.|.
TGCGCCAGCAGTGTCGTAGGCGGGCGATACACAGATACGCAGTATTTT
CASSVVGGRYTDTQYF